This T cell receptor beta chain is from a study of T cell responses to AZD1222 COVID-19 vaccine. Generated by immunoSEQ multiplex PCR, the TCRdb table keeps only in-frame clones and is missing some. The table includes 90,000 to 140,000 clones, roughly 88% detected once. J gave up 7 bases and V 0 bases, and 7 bases lay outside the gene matches. This CDR3 spans 17 amino acids. The germline CDR1 and CDR2 sequences are LGHNA and YSLEER. Study-wide findings and caveats: Among those given AZD1222, only five or six were seropositive at baseline.

Points on this clone: No antigen is known for it.

This TCR was recovered from an adult in good health. The chain employs TRBV4-3 and TRBJ2-1, with 12 bases aligning to TRBD2. The sample in question was peripheral blood, obtained on day 0 of AZD1222 vaccination. The CDR3 DNA reads as TGCGCCAGCAGCCAAGATTCCCTAGCGGGAGGGTTAAATGAGCAGTTCTTC. It codes for CASSQDSLAGGLNEQFF.